Below are 20 T cell receptor beta chains sequenced from a single sample in a study of T cell responses to AZD1222 COVID-19 vaccine. This table comes from immunoSEQ multiplex PCR, and its TCRdb copy is limited to in-frame clones, with some not included. The sample lists roughly 26,000 clones, about 90% occurring once. The material was peripheral blood, obtained 28 days after the second AZD1222 dose. These receptors all come from an adult who received the AZD1222 COVID-19 vaccine.

This clone was observed once. The rearrangement joins TRBV2 to TRBJ2-7, with 9 bases that match TRBD1. Looked up from germline, CDR1 is SNHLY and CDR2 is FYNNEI. The V segment lost 6 bases and the J segment 3 bases; nucleotides outside the gene matches: 3. The CDR3 is made up of 13 amino acids. This CDR3 is CASSLTGGYEQYF. Written as DNA, the CDR3 is TGTGCCAGCAGCCTGACAGGGGGCTACGAGCAGTACTTC. The full variable domain, its missing parts supplied by reference TRBV2 and TRBJ2-7, is EPEVTQTPSHQVTQMGQEVILRCVPISNHLYFYWYRQILGQKVEFLVSFYNNEISEKSEIFDDQFSVERPDGSNFTLKIRSTKLEDSAMYFCASSLTGGYEQYFGPGTRLTVT.

This chain uses TRBV16 with TRBJ1-5; 8 positions agree with TRBD1. The germline CDR1 and CDR2 sequences are KGHSY and FQNENV. The CDR3 contains 14 residues. The J segment lost 5 bases and the V segment lost 5 bases, leaving 5 bases of the junction unmatched. CDR3: CASSDDRGYQPQHF. CDR3 DNA sequence: TGTGCCAGCAGCGACGACAGGGGCTATCAGCCCCAGCATTTT. Together with reference TRBV16 and TRBJ1-5, the CDR3 gives the full variable domain: GEEVAQTPKHLVRGEGQKAKLYCAPIKGHSYVFWYQQVLKNEFKFLISFQNENVFDETGMPKERFSAKCLPNSPCSLEIQATKLEDSAVYFCASSDDRGYQPQHFGDGTRLSIL.

This clone was counted once. The chain joins TRBV11-2 to TRBJ2-5; 7 bases are shared with TRBD1. V gave up 4 bases and J gave up 1 base; unmatched junction bases: 6. The CDR3 has 15 residues. The V gene's germline CDR1 is SGHAT and CDR2 FQNNGV. As DNA, the CDR3 is TGTGCCAGCAGCTACCGGACAGGTCCCCAAGAGACCCAGTACTTC. Translated: CASSYRTGPQETQYF.

V is TRBV28 and J is TRBJ2-6, with unresolved D. V lost 6 bases, J lost 6 bases, and 9 bases lay in between. Germline V CDR1 and CDR2: MDHEN, SYDVKM. The CDR3 sequence is 13 residues long. DNA of the CDR3: TGTGCCAGCAGCTCACACATGGCCAACGTCCTGACTTTC. Amino acid sequence: CASSSHMANVLTF. Supplemented by reference TRBV28 and TRBJ2-6, the full variable domain reads DVKVTQSSRYLVKRTGEKVFLECVQDMDHENMFWYRQDPGLGLRLIYFSYDVKMKEKGDIPEGYSVSREKKERFSLILESASTNQTSMYLCASSSHMANVLTFGAGSRLTVL.

This clone was seen a handful of times. The chain recombines TRBV10-3 with TRBJ1-1; D is uncertain. The length of the CDR3 is 14 residues. The germline V gene has CDR1 ENHRY and CDR2 SYGVKD. V gave up 2 bases and J gave up 1 base, with 8 bases separating them. Here the CDR3 DNA reads TGTGCCATCAGTGAGAGTGAAACGAACACTGAAGCTTTCTTT. Translating gives CAISESETNTEAFF.

The V gene is TRBV27, the J gene TRBJ2-5; 13 nucleotides agree with TRBD2. Germline trimming cut 7 bases from V and 4 bases from J; bases unmatched to any gene: 9. In germline, CDR1 is MNHEY, CDR2 SMNVEV (reference sequence). There are 16 residues in the CDR3. CDR3 DNA: TGTGCCAGCACCACTTTACTAGCGGGGGGGCCAGAGACCCAGTACTTC. Protein product: CASTTLLAGGPETQYF.

This clone was seen a handful of times. The chain employs TRBV10-1 and TRBJ2-1; D is unclear. Trimming stripped 3 bases from V and 5 bases from J, with 11 bases between. Germline loops: CDR1 WNHNN, CDR2 SYGVQD (reference sequence). This CDR3 has 14 amino acids. This chain's CDR3 is CASSEDPSDNEQFF. CDR3 sequence (DNA): TGCGCCAGCAGTGAAGACCCATCAGACAATGAGCAGTTCTTC.

The chain couples TRBV7-9 to TRBJ2-2; 7 nucleotides agree with TRBD1. CDR3 length equals 16 residues. The V segment lost 5 bases and the J segment 1 base; nucleotides outside the gene matches: 7. Germline CDR1 is SEHNR and CDR2 is FQNEAQ (reference sequence). CDR3 in DNA: TGTGCCAGCAGCACGTCCGGGACAGAGAACACCGGGGAGCTGTTTTTT. Protein sequence: CASSTSGTENTGELFF.

The chain carries TRBV6-5 and TRBJ1-5, with D hard to call. This CDR3 has 13 amino acids. V was pared by 7 bases and J by 3 bases, with 10 bases between. CDR1 and CDR2 (germline): MNHEY, SVGAGI. The CDR3 region is CASKQHTNQPQHF. The CDR3, as DNA: TGTGCCAGCAAGCAGCATACCAATCAGCCCCAGCATTTT.

In this sample, this clone turned up once. This sequence joins TRBV28 and TRBJ2-7; weak D call: TRBD1 (5 bases). This CDR3 is built from 16 residues. V dropped 4 bases and J dropped 5 bases, with 21 bases sitting between them. CDR1 is MDHEN, CDR2 SYDVKM, per germline. The DNA of the CDR3 is TGTGCCAGCAGTTCAATATTGACAGTTTTGAGCGACGAGCAGTACTTC. Amino acid sequence: CASSSILTVLSDEQYF.

The V call is TRBV18, the J call TRBJ1-2, with D possibly TRBD1 on 6 matching bases. V shed 6 bases and J shed 4 bases, with 15 bases lying between them. The germline CDR1 and CDR2 sequences are KGHSH and LQKENI. This CDR3 comprises 14 residues. CDR3 nucleotide sequence: TGTGCCAGCTCTCTAGGGACACAATCCTATGGCTACACCTTC. Its translation is CASSLGTQSYGYTF.

The gene calls are TRBV2 and TRBJ2-2; a possible D gene is TRBD1 (6 bases). CDR1 SNHLY and CDR2 FYNNEI come from the germline V gene. CDR3 size: 15 residues. Trimming shortened V by 6 bases and J by 1 base, and 12 bases separated the two germline ends. CDR3 DNA sequence: TGTGCCAGCAGCCAGGGGCGAAAGAACACCGGGGAGCTGTTTTTT. It specifies CASSQGRKNTGELFF.

CDR3 protein: CASSKKGLAGDSGELFF. CDR3 sequence (DNA): TGTGCCAGCAGCAAAAAGGGACTAGCGGGGGATTCCGGGGAGCTGTTTTTT. The V and J genes are TRBV3-1 (or the pseudogene TRBV3-2) and TRBJ2-2, with 14 nucleotides matching TRBD2. Germline V CDR1 and CDR2: LGHDT, YNNKEL (reference sequence). The J segment lost 6 bases and the V segment lost 5 bases, leaving 8 bases of the junction unmatched. The CDR3 extends over 17 amino acids.

V usage is TRBV6-1 and J usage is TRBJ1-2; D unclear. The CDR3 totals 14 residues. Per germline, CDR1 MNHNS and CDR2 SASEGT. V dropped 1 base and J dropped 2 bases, with 8 bases sitting between them. Written as DNA, the CDR3 is TGTGCCAGCAGTGAAGGCGTGGCAAACTATGGCTACACCTTC. The encoded protein is CASSEGVANYGYTF.

The chain combines TRBV20-1 with TRBJ2-7; no firm D call. There are 16 residues in the CDR3. V was trimmed by 3 bases and J by 0 bases, leaving 18 bases between them. CDR1 and CDR2 (germline): DFQATT, SNEGSKA (reference sequence). The CDR3 region has the DNA TGCAGTGCTAGTGGGATTGGGCAGTCGAGCTCCTACGAGCAGTACTTC. Encoded protein: CSASGIGQSSSYEQYF.

The chain links TRBV19 to TRBJ2-5; a possible D gene is TRBD2 (6 bases). Germline V gives CDR1 LNHDA, CDR2 SQIVND (reference sequence). CDR3 length equals 12 residues. V was trimmed by 0 bases and J by 7 bases, leaving 6 bases between them. CDR3 nucleotides: TGTGCCAGTAGTATAGAGGGGGGGACCCAGTACTTC. Its protein is CASSIEGGTQYF.

The V gene is TRBV11-2, the J gene TRBJ1-1; D uncertain. Germline CDR1 reads SGHAT; CDR2 reads FQNNGV. The CDR3 has 13 residues. The V end was cut by 5 bases, the J end by 8 bases, with 15 bases between. The CDR3 sequence is CASSLGPRVEAFF. The CDR3 region has the DNA TGTGCCAGCAGCCTAGGGCCGCGAGTCGAAGCTTTCTTT. The whole variable domain, remainder taken from reference TRBV11-2 and TRBJ1-1, is EAGVAQSPRYKIIEKRQSVAFWCNPISGHATLYWYQQILGQGPKLLIQFQNNGVVDDSQLPKDRFSAERLKGVDSTLKIQPAKLEDSAVYLCASSLGPRVEAFFGQGTRLTVV.

The chain links TRBV5-8 to TRBJ1-2, with 10 bases matching TRBD1. The CDR3 has 15 amino acids. Germline V gives CDR1 SGHTS, CDR2 YDEGEE. Unmatched junction bases numbered 8, after V lost 0 bases and J lost 9 bases. CDR3 nucleotides: TGTGCCAGCAGCTTGGATCCGGGACAGGGGTATCGCTACACCTTC. It translates to CASSLDPGQGYRYTF.

This chain links TRBV5-1 with TRBJ2-2; 7 bases agree with TRBD1. The CDR3 is 15 amino acids. With 3 bases clipped from V and 3 bases from J, the junction kept 5 bases outside the gene matches. CDR1 SGHRS and CDR2 YFSETQ come from the germline V gene. The CDR3 protein is CASSSRTGDTGELFF. The CDR3 bases are TGCGCCAGCAGCTCAAGGACAGGAGACACCGGGGAGCTGTTTTTT.

This rearrangement joins TRBV2 to TRBJ1-1; the D is unclear. The V end lost 2 bases, the J end lost 6 bases, and 13 bases lay between the germline ends. The germline V gene encodes CDR1 SNHLY and CDR2 FYNNEI. The CDR3 runs 14 residues. The CDR3 loop is CASSEFKSHAEAFF. DNA of the CDR3: TGTGCCAGCAGTGAATTTAAGAGCCACGCTGAAGCTTTCTTT.